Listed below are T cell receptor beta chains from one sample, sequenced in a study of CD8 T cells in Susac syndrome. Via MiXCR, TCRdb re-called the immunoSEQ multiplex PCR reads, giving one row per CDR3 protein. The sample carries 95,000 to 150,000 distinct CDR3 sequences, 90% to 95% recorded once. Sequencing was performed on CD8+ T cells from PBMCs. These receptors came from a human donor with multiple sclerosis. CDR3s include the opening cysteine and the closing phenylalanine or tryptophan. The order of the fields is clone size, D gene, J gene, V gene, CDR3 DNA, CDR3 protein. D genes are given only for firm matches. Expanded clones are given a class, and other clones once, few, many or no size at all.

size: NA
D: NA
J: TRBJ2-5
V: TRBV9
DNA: TGTGCCAGCAGCGGAGGGAGCAGTGGGACCCAGTACTTC
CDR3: CASSGGSSGTQYF

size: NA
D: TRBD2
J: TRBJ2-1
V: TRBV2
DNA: TGTGCCAGCAGTGCGACTAGCGGCTCCTACAATGAGCAGTTCTTC
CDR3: CASSATSGSYNEQFF

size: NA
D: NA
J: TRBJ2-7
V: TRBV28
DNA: TGTGCCAGCAGATCCGGGACCGGGTACGAGCAGTACTTC
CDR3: CASRSGTGYEQYF

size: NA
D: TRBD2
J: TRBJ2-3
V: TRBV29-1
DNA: TGCAGCGTGGCTAGCGGGAGCCCTAACACAGATACGCAGTATTTT
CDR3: CSVASGSPNTDTQYF

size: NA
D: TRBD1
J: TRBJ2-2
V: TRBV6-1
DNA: TGTGCCAGCAGTGAGATTCGGACAGGGGGGGACACCGGGGAGCTGTTTTTT
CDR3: CASSEIRTGGDTGELFF

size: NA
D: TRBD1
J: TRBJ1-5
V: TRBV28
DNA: TGTGCCAGCAGTAGGGGGCCGAATCAGCCCCAGCATTTT
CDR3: CASSRGPNQPQHF

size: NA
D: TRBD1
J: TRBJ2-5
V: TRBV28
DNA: TGTGCCAGCAGTGTAGGGGGCCCGTCTGACGAGACCCAGTACTTC
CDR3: CASSVGGPSDETQYF

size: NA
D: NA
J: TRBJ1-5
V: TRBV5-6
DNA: TGTGCCAGCAGCGCGACAGGTGATGGGCCCCAGCATTTT
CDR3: CASSATGDGPQHF

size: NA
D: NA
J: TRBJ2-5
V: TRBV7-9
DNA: TGTGCCAGCAGTCCCAGGTTAGCTCATCAAGAGACCCAGTACTTC
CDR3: CASSPRLAHQETQYF

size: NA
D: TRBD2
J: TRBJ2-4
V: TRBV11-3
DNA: TGTGCCAGCAGCTCTGGGACTAGCGGGAGGATACAGTACTTC
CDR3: CASSSGTSGRIQYF

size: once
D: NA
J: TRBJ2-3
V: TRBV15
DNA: TGTGCCACCAGCAGAGATCGAAGGGGAACGGATACGCAGTATTTT
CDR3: CATSRDRRGTDTQYF

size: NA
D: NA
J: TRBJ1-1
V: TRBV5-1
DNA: TGCGCCAGCAGCTCCCATAACTTGGGGAACACTGAAGCTTTCTTT
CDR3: CASSSHNLGNTEAFF

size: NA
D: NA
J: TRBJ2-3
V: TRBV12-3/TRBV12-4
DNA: TGTGCCAGCAGCACGACATACGGGGGGCCCACAGATACGCAGTATTTT
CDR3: CASSTTYGGPTDTQYF

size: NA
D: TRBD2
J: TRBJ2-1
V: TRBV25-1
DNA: TGTGCCAGCAGTGATCGGCGGGGGGGCTACAATGAGCAGTTCTTC
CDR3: CASSDRRGGYNEQFF

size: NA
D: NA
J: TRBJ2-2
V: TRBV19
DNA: TGTGCCAGTAGTAAGTGGACAGCGAACACCGGGGAGCTGTTTTTT
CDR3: CASSKWTANTGELFF

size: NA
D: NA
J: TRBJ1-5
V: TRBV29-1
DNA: TGCAGCGTTGGAACGGGACGGGGTAACCAGCCCCAGCATTTT
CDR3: CSVGTGRGNQPQHF

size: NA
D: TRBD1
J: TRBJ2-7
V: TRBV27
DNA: TGTGCCAGCAGTTTGAAGGGGGCGGGTTACGAGCAGTACTTC
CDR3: CASSLKGAGYEQYF

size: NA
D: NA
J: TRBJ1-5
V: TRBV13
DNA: TGTGCCAGCAGCTTAGGTGGCAGCCTCGATAGCAATCAGCCCCAGCATTTT
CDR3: CASSLGGSLDSNQPQHF

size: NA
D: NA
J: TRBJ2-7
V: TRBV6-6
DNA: TGTGCCAGCAGTTACCAGGGAATCTACGAGCAGTACTTC
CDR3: CASSYQGIYEQYF

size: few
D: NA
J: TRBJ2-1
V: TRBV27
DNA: TGTGCCAGCAGTTTTGATGAAAACAATGAGCAGTTCTTC
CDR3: CASSFDENNEQFF

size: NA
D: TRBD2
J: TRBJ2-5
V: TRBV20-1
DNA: TGCAGTGCTAGAGATCGGCTAGCGGGGTCTTTAACCCAGTACTTC
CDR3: CSARDRLAGSLTQYF

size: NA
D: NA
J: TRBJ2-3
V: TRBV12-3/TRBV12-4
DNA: TGTGCCAGCAGTTTAGGAGTAAGGGGTATAGATACGCAGTATTTT
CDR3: CASSLGVRGIDTQYF

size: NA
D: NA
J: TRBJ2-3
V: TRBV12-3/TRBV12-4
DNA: TGTGCCAGCCTAGCGGTGGGGGGCCTTAGCACAGATACGCAGTATTTT
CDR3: CASLAVGGLSTDTQYF

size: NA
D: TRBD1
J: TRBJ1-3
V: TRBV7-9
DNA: TGTGCCAGCAGCCCAACCCTCGGACAGGACTCTGGAAACACCATATATTTT
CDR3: CASSPTLGQDSGNTIYF

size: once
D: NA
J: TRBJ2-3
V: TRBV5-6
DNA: TGTGCCAGCAGCTTGTTCCAGGCCGCTAGCACAGATACGCAGTATTTT
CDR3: CASSLFQAASTDTQYF

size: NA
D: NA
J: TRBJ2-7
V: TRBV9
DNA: TGTGCCAGCAGCGTAGAGGGTATGATCGACGAGCAGTACTTC
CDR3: CASSVEGMIDEQYF

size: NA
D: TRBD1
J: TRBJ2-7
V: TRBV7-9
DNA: TGTGCCAGCAGCTCTACAGGGGGCGCAGGCCTCGAGCAGTACTTC
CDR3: CASSSTGGAGLEQYF

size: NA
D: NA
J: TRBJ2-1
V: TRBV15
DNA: TGTGCCACCAGCAGAGTCCCCCCCCCGGATGAGCAGTTCTTC
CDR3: CATSRVPPPDEQFF

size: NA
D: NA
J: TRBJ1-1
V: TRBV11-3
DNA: TGTGCCAGCAGCTTAGCACCGTCCAGTCCAGAAGCTTTCTTT
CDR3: CASSLAPSSPEAFF

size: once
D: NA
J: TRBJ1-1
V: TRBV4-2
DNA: TGTGCCAGCAGCCAAGTCTACCAACAGAATGAAGCTTTCTTT
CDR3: CASSQVYQQNEAFF

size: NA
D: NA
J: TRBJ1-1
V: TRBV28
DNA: TGTGCCAGCAGCCTACATCCCGGGACCCCTAACACTGAAGCTTTCTTT
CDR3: CASSLHPGTPNTEAFF

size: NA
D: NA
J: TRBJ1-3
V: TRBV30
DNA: TGTGCCTGGGGGACGGGCTCTGGAAACACCATATATTTT
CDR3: CAWGTGSGNTIYF

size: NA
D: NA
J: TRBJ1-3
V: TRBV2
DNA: TGTGCCAGCAGTGAGAGTGTTCGGCTCGGAAACACCATATATTTT
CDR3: CASSESVRLGNTIYF

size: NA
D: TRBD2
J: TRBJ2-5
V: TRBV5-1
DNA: TGCGCCAGCAGCTTGCGAAGCGGGAGAGGGGGAGAGACCCAGTACTTC
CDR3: CASSLRSGRGGETQYF

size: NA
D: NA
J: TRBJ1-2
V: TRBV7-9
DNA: TGTGCCAGCAGCGCCCAGGGTCACCCAACTAACTATGGCTACACCTTC
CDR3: CASSAQGHPTNYGYTF

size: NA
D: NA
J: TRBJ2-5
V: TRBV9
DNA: TGTGCCAGCAGCGCGACGGGAGTTTCAGAGACCCAGTACTTC
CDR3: CASSATGVSETQYF

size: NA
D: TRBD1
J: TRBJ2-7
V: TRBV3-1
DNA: TGTGCCAGCAGCCAAGCGAGCTACTCGGACAGGGTCTACGAGCAGTACTTC
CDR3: CASSQASYSDRVYEQYF

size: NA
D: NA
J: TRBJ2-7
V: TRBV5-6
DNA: TGTGCCAGCAGCTCAATCCGGGACTCTCGCAACGGCTACGAGCAGTACTTC
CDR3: CASSSIRDSRNGYEQYF

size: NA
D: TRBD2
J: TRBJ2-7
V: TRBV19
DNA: TGTGCCAGTAGTATGGCGGGGGGGCCGTCTAACGAGCAGTACTTC
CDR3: CASSMAGGPSNEQYF

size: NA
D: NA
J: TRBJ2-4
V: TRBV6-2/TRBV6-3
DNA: TGTGCCAGCAGTTACCTAGCCCCCATCATCGCCAAAAACATTCAGTACTTC
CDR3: CASSYLAPIIAKNIQYF

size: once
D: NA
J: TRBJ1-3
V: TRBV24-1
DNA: TGTGCCACCAGCGACTATGGAAACACCATATATTTT
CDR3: CATSDYGNTIYF

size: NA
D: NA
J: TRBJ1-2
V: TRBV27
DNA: TGTGCCAGCAGTTTATCCCGCGTCGACAGGAATGCCATTTTAGGCTACACCTTC
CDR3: CASSLSRVDRNAILGYTF

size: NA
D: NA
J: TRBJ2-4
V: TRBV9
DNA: TGTGCCAGCAGTCCCTTAGGTCAGCAGAAAAACATTCAGTACTTC
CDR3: CASSPLGQQKNIQYF

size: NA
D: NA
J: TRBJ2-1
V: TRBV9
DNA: TGTGCCAGCAGGGCCCCCGCTGGGGGCGATGAGCAGTTCTTC
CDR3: CASRAPAGGDEQFF

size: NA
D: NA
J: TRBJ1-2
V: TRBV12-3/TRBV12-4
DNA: TGTGCCAGCAGTGGTACAGGGTTAGCGGATGGCTACACCTTC
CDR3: CASSGTGLADGYTF

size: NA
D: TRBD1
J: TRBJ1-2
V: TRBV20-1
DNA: TGCAGTGCTAGAGATCCGGACAGGGGGATCTACGGCTACACCTTC
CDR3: CSARDPDRGIYGYTF

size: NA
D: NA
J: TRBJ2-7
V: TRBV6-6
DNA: TGTGCCAGCAGTTCAAGGTCGAGACCGGTAGGATTC
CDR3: CASSSRSRPVGF